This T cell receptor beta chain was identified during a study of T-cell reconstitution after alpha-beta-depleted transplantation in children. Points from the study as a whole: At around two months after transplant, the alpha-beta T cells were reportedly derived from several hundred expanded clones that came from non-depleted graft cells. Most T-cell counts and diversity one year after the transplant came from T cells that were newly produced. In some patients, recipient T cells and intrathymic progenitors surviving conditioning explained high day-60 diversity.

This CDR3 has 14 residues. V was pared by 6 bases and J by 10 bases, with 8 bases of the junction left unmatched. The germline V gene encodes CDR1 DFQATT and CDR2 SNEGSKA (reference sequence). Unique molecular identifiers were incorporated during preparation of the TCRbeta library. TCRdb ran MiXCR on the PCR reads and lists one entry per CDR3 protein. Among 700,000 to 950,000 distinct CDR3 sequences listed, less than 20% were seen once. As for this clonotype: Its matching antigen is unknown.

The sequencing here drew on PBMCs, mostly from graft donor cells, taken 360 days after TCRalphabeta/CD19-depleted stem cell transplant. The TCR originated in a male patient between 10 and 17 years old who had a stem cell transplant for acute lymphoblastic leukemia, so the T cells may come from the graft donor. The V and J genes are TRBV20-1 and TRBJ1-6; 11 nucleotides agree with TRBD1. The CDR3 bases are TGCAGTGCAGGACAGGGGGCGATAAGGTCACCCCTCCACTTT. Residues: CSAGQGAIRSPLHF.